The 32 T cell receptor beta chains presented below share a single source sample, sequenced in a study of a mutant IDH1 vaccine in newly diagnosed glioma. Documented time point: week 35, safety follow-up. Doses comprised 300 ug of mutant IDH1 20-mer peptide each, plus topical imiquimod. Only in-frame clones appear in the TCRdb table, and some are missing; sequencing was by immunoSEQ multiplex PCR. The repertoire holds 30,000 to 40,000 clones, with about four fifths as singletons. Antigens of these TCRs are unknown. The specimen comprised PBMCs, sampled from a glioma patient whose treatment included an IDH1 peptide vaccine. Receptors originate from a woman aged 18 to 35 with glioma.

V and J are TRBV7-6 and TRBJ2-3, with D uncertain. Germline-derived CDR1 and CDR2 are SGHVS and FNYEAQ. This CDR3 is 14 amino acids long. The V end was cut by 6 bases, the J end by 2 bases, with 12 bases between. DNA of the CDR3: TGTGCCAGCAGTCCCATTGGTCCCACAGATACGCAGTATTTT. It translates to CASSPIGPTDTQYF.

The genes are TRBV10-3 and TRBJ2-5, with D possibly being TRBD1 (5 bases). The CDR3 loop spans 11 amino acids. Per germline, CDR1 ENHRY and CDR2 SYGVKD. The germline V and J ends were trimmed by 8 bases and 3 bases, with 7 bases remaining between them. CDR3 nucleotide sequence: TGTGCCATCGGACAAAAAGAGACCCAGTACTTC. Its protein product is CAIGQKETQYF.

The V gene is TRBV4-1, the J gene TRBJ2-1, with D possibly TRBD2 on 5 matching bases. The CDR3 spans 17 residues. V dropped 0 bases and J dropped 10 bases, with 22 bases sitting between them. Germline V gene sequence: CDR1 MGHRA, CDR2 YSYEKL. The CDR3 region has the DNA TGCGCCAGCAGCCAAGATTCGGCACTCGAAAGGGCTAGCGAGCAGTTCTTC. Translation: CASSQDSALERASEQFF.

V gene TRBV19 combines with J gene TRBJ1-5; D is undetermined. The length of the CDR3 is 15 residues. CDR1 LNHDA and CDR2 SQIVND come from the germline V gene (reference sequence). Trimming removed 3 bases from V and 1 base from J, with 10 bases in between. CDR3 loop: CASSIGRASNQPQHF. The CDR3 region has the DNA TGTGCCAGTAGTATCGGGAGGGCCAGCAATCAGCCCCAGCATTTT.

The rearrangement uses TRBV6-6 and TRBJ2-2; unclear D gene. V dropped 2 bases and J dropped 3 bases, with 13 bases sitting between them. Germline V CDR1 and CDR2: MNHNY, SVGAGI (reference sequence). This CDR3 is built from 16 residues. The CDR3 loop reads CASSYVGMVDTGELFF. CDR3 nucleotides: TGTGCCAGCAGTTACGTAGGGATGGTGGACACCGGGGAGCTGTTTTTT.

The chain combines TRBV7-9 with TRBJ1-2, with no clear D. V dropped 3 bases and J dropped 8 bases, with 16 bases sitting between them. Germline V gives CDR1 SEHNR, CDR2 FQNEAQ (reference sequence). This CDR3 region has 14 residues. CDR3 DNA: TGTGCCAGCAGCTTCGCCAGGCGGTCAGGAGGCTACACCTTC. It specifies CASSFARRSGGYTF.

The gene calls are TRBV2 and TRBJ2-4, with 9 bases matching TRBD1. This CDR3 region has 15 residues. Per germline, CDR1 SNHLY and CDR2 FYNNEI. V lost 6 bases, J lost 5 bases, and 8 bases stayed unmatched. Here the CDR3 DNA reads TGTGCCAGCAGCCGGACAGGGGATGGCGAAAACATTCAGTACTTC. Translation: CASSRTGDGENIQYF. Using reference TRBV2 and TRBJ2-4 for the parts outside the CDR3, the full variable domain is EPEVTQTPSHQVTQMGQEVILRCVPISNHLYFYWYRQILGQKVEFLVSFYNNEISEKSEIFDDQFSVERPDGSNFTLKIRSTKLEDSAMYFCASSRTGDGENIQYFGAGTRLSVL.

The gene calls are TRBV12-5 and TRBJ1-2, with D possibly matching TRBD1 (6 bases). The CDR3 consists of 12 residues. V was trimmed by 5 bases and J by 8 bases, leaving 12 bases between them. Germline V gene data show CDR1 as LGHNT and CDR2 as FRNRAP. The CDR3: CASGPQGYGYTF. CDR3 sequence (DNA): TGTGCTAGTGGTCCACAGGGATACGGCTACACCTTC.

The chain is built from TRBV19 and TRBJ1-1; 9 bases agree with TRBD1. Germline CDR1 LNHDA, CDR2 SQIVND (reference sequence). The CDR3 contains 12 residues. V lost 6 bases to trimming and J lost 10 bases; unmatched junction nucleotides: 6. This chain's CDR3 is CASRDRGMSAFF. The CDR3 nucleotides are TGTGCCAGTAGGGACAGGGGAATGTCAGCTTTCTTT.

V gene TRBV5-1 combines with J gene TRBJ2-5, with 9 bases matching TRBD2. The length of the CDR3 is 18 residues. Germline V gives CDR1 SGHRS, CDR2 YFSETQ. Unmatched junction bases numbered 15, after V lost 3 bases and J lost 3 bases. CDR3 in amino acids: CASSSTSQLAGVKETQYF. In nucleotides, the CDR3 is TGCGCCAGCAGCTCAACATCCCAATTAGCGGGGGTTAAAGAGACCCAGTACTTC.

The gene calls are TRBV5-7 and TRBJ2-5, with 8 positions matching TRBD1. TRBV5-7 qualifies as an ORF whose function is uncertain. The CDR3 covers 12 residues. V gave up 9 bases and J gave up 5 bases; unmatched junction bases: 6. Here the CDR3 reads CAKPGGQETQYF. CDR3 nucleotides: TGTGCCAAGCCAGGGGGCCAGGAGACCCAGTACTTC.

The chain uses TRBV19 and TRBJ1-5, with D hard to call. V gave up 7 bases and J gave up 5 bases, with 24 bases separating them. The CDR3 contains 17 residues. Germline CDR1 is LNHDA and CDR2 is SQIVND (reference sequence). The CDR3 spells CASTPPGSLLFYQPQHF. DNA of the CDR3: TGTGCCAGTACCCCGCCCGGCAGCCTGCTGTTCTATCAGCCCCAGCATTTT.

The chain carries TRBV19 and TRBJ2-1, with 11 bases that match TRBD2. This CDR3 region has 16 residues. The germline V gene has CDR1 LNHDA and CDR2 SQIVND (reference sequence). Germline trimming cut 7 bases from V and 9 bases from J; bases unmatched to any gene: 14. CDR3: CASIDRGVAGGSEQFF. The CDR3 DNA follows: TGTGCCAGTATCGATCGAGGGGTAGCGGGAGGGTCTGAGCAGTTCTTC.

The V and J genes are TRBV29-1 and TRBJ2-2, with no clear D. CDR1 and CDR2 from the germline V gene are SQVTM and ANQGSEA. Trimming stripped 4 bases from V and 2 bases from J, with 5 bases between. The CDR3 spans 12 residues. The CDR3 DNA reads TGCAGCGTTGTGGGAAACACCGGGGAGCTGTTTTTT. Translated, it gives CSVVGNTGELFF.

The rearrangement uses TRBV27 and TRBJ2-1; D is possibly TRBD2 (6 bases). Looked up from germline, CDR1 is MNHEY and CDR2 is SMNVEV (reference sequence). The CDR3 has 14 residues. The V gene lost 3 bases and the J gene lost 5 bases, with 11 bases spanning the gap. This CDR3 reads CASSFGGPHNEQFF. CDR3 bases: TGTGCCAGCAGTTTCGGAGGGCCTCACAATGAGCAGTTCTTC.

This rearrangement joins TRBV6-6 to TRBJ2-7; D call uncertain. The germline gives CDR1 MNHNY, CDR2 SVGAGI (reference sequence). Trimming shortened V by 7 bases and J by 0 bases, and 19 bases separated the two germline ends. The CDR3 is 16 residues long. CDR3 sequence reads: CASTYASRISSYEQYF. The CDR3 nucleotides read TGTGCCAGCACCTACGCCAGCCGAATAAGCTCCTACGAGCAGTACTTC.

This chain connects TRBV7-8 to TRBJ2-1; no clear D gene. The CDR3 loop spans 17 amino acids. V lost 0 bases to trimming and J lost 4 bases, with 16 bases between them. The germline CDR1 and CDR2 sequences are SGHVS and FQNEAQ. This CDR3 reads CASSLARNRELYNEQFF. The CDR3 nucleotides read TGTGCCAGCAGCTTAGCGCGGAACAGAGAGCTATACAATGAGCAGTTCTTC.

V and J are TRBV5-8 and TRBJ2-5, with TRBD1 matching 7 bases. Trimming at V came to 4 bases and at J to 2 bases, leaving 5 bases not matched to a gene. The CDR3 covers 14 residues. CDR1 and CDR2 from the germline V gene are SGHTS and YDEGEE. The CDR3 bases are TGTGCCAGCAGCCAGGACAGGCCTCAAGAGACCCAGTACTTC. Amino acids: CASSQDRPQETQYF.

The V gene is TRBV4-3, the J gene TRBJ1-3; tentative D call: TRBD1 (6 bases). Trimming removed 4 bases at V and 2 bases at J, with 18 bases between. The CDR3 length is 17 residues. CDR1 and CDR2 (germline): LGHNA, YSLEER. DNA of the CDR3: TGCGCCAGCAGCCCAAAAAGGGGGGTAAGGGCTGGAAACACCATATATTTT. Its protein is CASSPKRGVRAGNTIYF.

The chain carries TRBV11-3 and TRBJ1-6; D remains ambiguous. CDR1 and CDR2 from the germline V gene are SGHNT and YENEEA. V was trimmed by 1 base and J by 6 bases, leaving 4 bases between them. This CDR3 comprises 13 residues. The CDR3 DNA is TGTGCCAGCAGCTTAGGCATTAATTCACCCCTCCACTTT. Its protein product is CASSLGINSPLHF.

In regard to this clone: The sample carries other DNA sequences with the same CDR3. The chain carries TRBV5-1 and TRBJ2-1; D gene uncertain. Germline V gives CDR1 SGHRS, CDR2 YFSETQ. The V and J ends lost 0 bases and 5 bases respectively, with 6 bases between them. This CDR3 contains 13 residues. The CDR3, as DNA: TGCGCCAGCAGCTTGGGGCTGGACAATGAGCAGTTCTTC. This sequence encodes CASSLGLDNEQFF. Full variable domain (rest looked up from reference TRBV5-1 and TRBJ2-1): KAGVTQTPRYLIKTRGQQVTLSCSPISGHRSVSWYQQTPGQGLQFLFEYFSETQRNKGNFPGRFSGRQFSNSRSEMNVSTLELGDSALYLCASSLGLDNEQFFGPGTRLTVL.

The CDR3: CATLTSGRSEQYF. CDR3 bases: TGTGCCACCCTAACTAGCGGGAGGAGCGAGCAGTACTTC. The chain couples TRBV10-3 to TRBJ2-7, with 12 bases lining up with TRBD2. Germline V gives CDR1 ENHRY, CDR2 SYGVKD. V lost 10 bases, J lost 6 bases, and 7 bases stayed unmatched. The CDR3 totals 13 residues.

The V and J genes are TRBV5-8 and TRBJ2-7; tentative D call: TRBD1 (6 bases). V gave up 2 bases and J gave up 0 bases, with 18 bases separating them. The CDR3 sequence is 17 residues long. The germline gives CDR1 SGHTS, CDR2 YDEGEE. The CDR3 spells CASSLKGGAGSSYEQYF. The CDR3 nucleotides read TGTGCCAGCAGCTTAAAAGGGGGAGCTGGGTCCTCCTACGAGCAGTACTTC.

The chain links TRBV28 to TRBJ1-1; D remains unclear. From germline, CDR1 is MDHEN and CDR2 SYDVKM. The CDR3 runs 15 residues. V lost 1 base and J lost 1, with 10 bases in between. The chain's CDR3 is CASSLYGVANTEAFF. The CDR3 DNA reads TGTGCCAGCAGTTTATATGGGGTTGCGAACACTGAAGCTTTCTTT.

This clone came up a few times. The gene calls are TRBV2 and TRBJ1-1; perhaps TRBD1 as D (6 bases). V lost 0 bases to trimming and J lost 10 bases, with 9 bases between them. The CDR3 is 12 residues long. Per germline, CDR1 SNHLY and CDR2 FYNNEI. The CDR3 bases are TGTGCCAGCAGTGAAGCGCAGGGGATAGCTTTCTTT. Translated: CASSEAQGIAFF.

The chain links TRBV27 to TRBJ2-2, with a tentative D call TRBD1 (6 bases). The CDR3 extends over 14 amino acids. V lost 5 bases and J lost 6, with 13 bases in between. Germline-derived CDR1 and CDR2 are MNHEY and SMNVEV (reference sequence). The chain's CDR3 is CASSIVSGAGELFF. The CDR3 bases are TGTGCCAGCAGTATCGTCTCAGGGGCCGGGGAGCTGTTTTTT.

The V and J genes are TRBV27 and TRBJ1-2, with D possibly TRBD1 on 5 matching bases. CDR3 length equals 13 residues. Germline V lookup: CDR1 MNHEY, CDR2 SMNVEV (reference sequence). V was clipped by 3 bases and J by 4 bases, with 9 bases between them. The CDR3 DNA sequence: TGTGCCAGCAGTTTGCCCGGGGGCTATGGCTACACCTTC. It translates to CASSLPGGYGYTF.

V is TRBV9 and J is TRBJ2-3; maybe TRBD2 (6 bases). Trimming shortened V by 2 bases and J by 0 bases, and 22 bases separated the two germline ends. There are 19 residues in the CDR3. Germline V gene sequence: CDR1 SGDLS, CDR2 YYNGEE. The CDR3 nucleotides read TGTGCCAGCAGCGTTTCCGGGTTGGGCCTAGCGTCTAGCACAGATACGCAGTATTTT. This encodes CASSVSGLGLASSTDTQYF.

The V call is TRBV7-2, the J call TRBJ2-7; 9 bases align to TRBD2. The CDR3 is 14 amino acids. Unmatched junction bases numbered 3, after V lost 4 bases and J lost 2 bases. Germline CDR1 reads SGHTA; CDR2 reads FQGNSA. CDR3 coding DNA: TGTGCCAGCAGCTCGCGGGGGGGGGCCTACGAGCAGTACTTC. It is translated as CASSSRGGAYEQYF.

This chain connects TRBV10-3 to TRBJ1-6; D remains unclear. The CDR3 contains 19 residues. The germline V and J ends were trimmed by 4 bases and 5 bases, with 24 bases remaining between them. Germline CDR1 is ENHRY and CDR2 is SYGVKD. The chain's CDR3 is CAISGGVRKAPLDNSPLHF. The CDR3 bases are TGTGCCATCAGTGGGGGAGTCCGAAAGGCTCCCCTCGATAATTCACCCCTCCACTTT.

This rearrangement joins TRBV13 to TRBJ1-2, with D possibly TRBD1 on 5 matching bases. Germline CDR1 and CDR2: PRHDT and FYEKMQ (reference sequence). CDR3 length: 13 residues. V was clipped by 6 bases and J by 8 bases, with 16 bases between them. The DNA of the CDR3 is TGTGCCAGCAGACTGGTACAGGTCGGCGGCTACACCTTC. It translates to CASRLVQVGGYTF.

The chain carries TRBV2 and TRBJ2-1; 7 bases align to TRBD2. Germline CDR1 and CDR2: SNHLY and FYNNEI. The CDR3 sequence is 12 residues long. Trimming cost V 4 bases and J 6 bases; bases outside gene matches: 0. The CDR3 DNA follows: TGTGCCAGCAGTGGGGGGGGCAATGAGCAGTTCTTC. Its protein product is CASSGGGNEQFF.